Given below is one T cell receptor beta chain in context. This entry belongs to a study of T cell changes during pregnancy in multiple sclerosis. With 7 bases clipped from V and 7 bases from J, the junction kept 15 bases outside the gene matches. Germline CDR1 MNHEY, CDR2 SMNVEV (reference sequence). The CDR3 is 15 amino acids. Repertoires were generated with immunoSEQ multiplex PCR, while TCRdb's copy carries only in-frame clones and drops some. The sample includes under 65,000 clones, about 88% of them seen just once. This chain connects TRBV27 to TRBJ2-7, with TRBD2 matching 8 bases. The TCR originated in a female donor in good health, enrolled as a control in a pregnancy study. The sequencing here drew on peripheral blood, taken in the first trimester of pregnancy. The CDR3, as DNA: TGTGCCAGCATGTCTAGCGGGTACCCTCACGTGGAGCAGTACTTC. Amino acids: CASMSSGYPHVEQYF.